The source of this T cell receptor (beta chain) is a study of beta chain features in type 1 diabetes. Study summary: About 110,000,000 sorted cells were examined across all samples.

Overall study results and limits: Diminished insertions and augmented deletions at VDJ junctions characterized type 1 diabetes patients. PCR might favor shorter templates, equally in patients and controls.

Germline assignment: CDR1 MGHRA and CDR2 YSYEKL. This CDR3 is built from 15 residues. Deletions cut 3 bases from V and 0 bases from J, with 10 bases between. Expressed TCRB transcripts were sequenced after all isolated RNA was converted to cDNA. Profiled with immunoSEQ multiplex PCR; TCRdb holds only in-frame clones, not every one. This sample yields roughly 400,000 clones, of which 11% to 15% are seen a single time; about 0.034% belongs to the top ten. Sort purity for all populations was recorded as exceeding 98%. Comments on this clone: Its antigen remains unidentified.

V usage is TRBV4-1 and J usage is TRBJ2-3; D not certain. The sequenced sample was naive CD4+ T cells from blood. This clonotype originated in a man aged 25-45 years in good health. The CDR3 sequence: CASSHTERSTDTQYF. For the CDR3, the DNA is TGCGCCAGCAGCCACACAGAACGGAGCACAGATACGCAGTATTTT.